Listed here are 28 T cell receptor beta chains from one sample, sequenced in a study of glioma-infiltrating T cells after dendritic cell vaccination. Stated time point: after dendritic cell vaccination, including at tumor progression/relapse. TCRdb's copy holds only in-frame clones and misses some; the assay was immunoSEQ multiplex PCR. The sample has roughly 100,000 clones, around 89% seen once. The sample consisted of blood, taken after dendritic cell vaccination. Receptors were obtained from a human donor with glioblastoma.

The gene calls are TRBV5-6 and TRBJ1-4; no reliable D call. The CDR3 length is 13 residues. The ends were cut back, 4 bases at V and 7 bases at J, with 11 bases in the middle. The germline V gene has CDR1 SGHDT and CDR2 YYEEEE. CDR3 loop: CASSTDFAEKLFF. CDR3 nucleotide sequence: TGTGCCAGCAGCACGGACTTCGCTGAAAAACTGTTTTTT.

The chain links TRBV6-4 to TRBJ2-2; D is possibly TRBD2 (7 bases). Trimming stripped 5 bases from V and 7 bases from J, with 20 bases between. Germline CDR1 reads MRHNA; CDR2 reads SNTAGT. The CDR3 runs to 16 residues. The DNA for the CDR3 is TGTGCCAGCAGTCCTAGTTCGGGGGGCGAGTACGGGGAGCTGTTTTTT. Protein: CASSPSSGGEYGELFF.

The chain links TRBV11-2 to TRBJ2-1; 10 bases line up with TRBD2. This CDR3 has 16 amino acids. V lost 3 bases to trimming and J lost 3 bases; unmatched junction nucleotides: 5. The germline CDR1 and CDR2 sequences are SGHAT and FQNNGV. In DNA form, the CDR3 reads TGTGCCAGCAGCTTTGAGCGGGGGGGTGACTACAATGAGCAGTTCTTC. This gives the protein CASSFERGGDYNEQFF.

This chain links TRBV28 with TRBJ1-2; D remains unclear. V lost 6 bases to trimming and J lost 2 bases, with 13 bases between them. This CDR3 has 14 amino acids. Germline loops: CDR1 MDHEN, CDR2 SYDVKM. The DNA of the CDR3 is TGTGCCAGCAGGAAGGCGGGCCAAAACTATGGCTACACCTTC. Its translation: CASRKAGQNYGYTF.

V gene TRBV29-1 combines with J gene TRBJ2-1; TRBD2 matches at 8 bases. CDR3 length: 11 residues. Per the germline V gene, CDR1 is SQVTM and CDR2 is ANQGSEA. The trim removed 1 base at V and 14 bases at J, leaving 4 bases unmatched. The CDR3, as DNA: TGCAGCGTTGAAGGGGCGGGAGGCAAGTTCTTC. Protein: CSVEGAGGKFF.

In nucleotides, the CDR3 is TGTGCCTGGAAGGCCCTTATAGGGGGAGATACGCAGTATTTT. The encoded protein is CAWKALIGGDTQYF. The chain has TRBV30 and TRBJ2-3; D possibly corresponds to TRBD1 (6 bases). The length of the CDR3 is 14 residues. V lost 4 bases to trimming and J lost 5 bases, with 16 bases between them. CDR1 GTSNPN and CDR2 SVGIG come from the germline V gene (reference sequence).

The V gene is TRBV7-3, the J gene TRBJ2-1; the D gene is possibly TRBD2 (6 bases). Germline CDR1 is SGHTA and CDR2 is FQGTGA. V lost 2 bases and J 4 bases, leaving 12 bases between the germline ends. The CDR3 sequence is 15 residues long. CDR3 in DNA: TGTGCCAGCAGCTTAGGGGGGAGGTCTTACAATGAGCAGTTCTTC. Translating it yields CASSLGGRSYNEQFF.

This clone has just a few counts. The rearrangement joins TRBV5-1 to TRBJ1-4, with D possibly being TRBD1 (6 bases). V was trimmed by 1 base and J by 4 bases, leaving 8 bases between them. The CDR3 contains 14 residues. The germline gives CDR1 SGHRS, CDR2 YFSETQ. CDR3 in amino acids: CASSLQQGNEKLFF. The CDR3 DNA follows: TGCGCCAGCAGCTTGCAACAGGGTAATGAAAAACTGTTTTTT. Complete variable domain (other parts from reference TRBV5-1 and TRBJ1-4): KAGVTQTPRYLIKTRGQQVTLSCSPISGHRSVSWYQQTPGQGLQFLFEYFSETQRNKGNFPGRFSGRQFSNSRSEMNVSTLELGDSALYLCASSLQQGNEKLFFGSGTQLSVL.

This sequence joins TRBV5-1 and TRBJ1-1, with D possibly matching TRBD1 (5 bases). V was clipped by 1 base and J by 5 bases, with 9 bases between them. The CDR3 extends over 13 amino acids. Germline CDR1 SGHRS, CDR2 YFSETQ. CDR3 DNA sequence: TGCGCCAGCAGCTTGTCGGGGGAAACTGAAGCTTTCTTT. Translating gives CASSLSGETEAFF. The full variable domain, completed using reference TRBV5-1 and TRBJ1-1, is KAGVTQTPRYLIKTRGQQVTLSCSPISGHRSVSWYQQTPGQGLQFLFEYFSETQRNKGNFPGRFSGRQFSNSRSEMNVSTLELGDSALYLCASSLSGETEAFFGQGTRLTVV.

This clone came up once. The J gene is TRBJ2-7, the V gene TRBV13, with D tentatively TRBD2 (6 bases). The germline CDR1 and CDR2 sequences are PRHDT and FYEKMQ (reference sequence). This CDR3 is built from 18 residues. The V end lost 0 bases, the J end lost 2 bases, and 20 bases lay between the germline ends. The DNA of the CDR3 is TGTGCCAGCAGCTTAGGCACCGTACTAGCTGCAGCCCCCTACGAGCAGTACTTC. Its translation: CASSLGTVLAAAPYEQYF.

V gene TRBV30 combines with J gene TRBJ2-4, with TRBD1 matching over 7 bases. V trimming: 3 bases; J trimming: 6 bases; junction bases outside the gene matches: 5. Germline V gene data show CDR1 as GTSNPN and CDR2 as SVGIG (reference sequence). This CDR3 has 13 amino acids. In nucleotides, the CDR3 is TGTGCCTGGAGGAGACAGGGCCCAAACATTCAGTACTTC. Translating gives CAWRRQGPNIQYF.

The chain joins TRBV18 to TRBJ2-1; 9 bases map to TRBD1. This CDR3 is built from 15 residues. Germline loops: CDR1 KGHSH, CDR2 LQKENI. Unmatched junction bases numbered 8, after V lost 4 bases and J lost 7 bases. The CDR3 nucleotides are TGTGCCAGCTCACAGACACAGGGGGCTAGTAATGAGCAGTTCTTC. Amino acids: CASSQTQGASNEQFF.

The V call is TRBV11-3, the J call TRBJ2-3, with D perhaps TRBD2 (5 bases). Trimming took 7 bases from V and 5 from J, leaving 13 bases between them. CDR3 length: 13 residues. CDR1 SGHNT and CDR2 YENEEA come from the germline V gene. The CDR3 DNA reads TGTGCCAGCACCCTTAGGGAGATAGATACGCAGTATTTT. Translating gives CASTLREIDTQYF. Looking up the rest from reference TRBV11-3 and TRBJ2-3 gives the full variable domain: EAGVVQSPRYKIIEKKQPVAFWCNPISGHNTLYWYLQNLGQGPELLIRYENEEAVDDSQLPKDRFSAERLKGVDSTLKIQPAELGDSAVYLCASTLREIDTQYFGPGTRLTVL.

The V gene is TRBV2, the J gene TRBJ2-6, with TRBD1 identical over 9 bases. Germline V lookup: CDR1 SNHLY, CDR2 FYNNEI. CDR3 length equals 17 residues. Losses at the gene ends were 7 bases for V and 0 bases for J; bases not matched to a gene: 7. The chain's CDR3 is CASTPGQGLSGANVLTF. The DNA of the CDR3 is TGTGCCAGCACCCCGGGACAGGGACTCTCTGGGGCCAACGTCCTGACTTTC.

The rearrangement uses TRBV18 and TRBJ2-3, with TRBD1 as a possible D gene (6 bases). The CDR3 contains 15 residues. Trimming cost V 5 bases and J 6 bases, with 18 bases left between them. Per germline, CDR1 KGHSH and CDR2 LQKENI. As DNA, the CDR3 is TGTGCCAGCTCATCAACTCGAAACAGGGTGGATACGCAGTATTTT. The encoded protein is CASSSTRNRVDTQYF.

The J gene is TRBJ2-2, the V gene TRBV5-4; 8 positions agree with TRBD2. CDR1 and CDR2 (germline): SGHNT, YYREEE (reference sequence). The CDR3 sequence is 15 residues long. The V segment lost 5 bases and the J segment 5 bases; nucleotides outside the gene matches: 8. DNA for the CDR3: TGTGCCAGCAGTTCGAGCGGGGGTCGAACCGGGGAGCTGTTTTTT. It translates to CASSSSGGRTGELFF.

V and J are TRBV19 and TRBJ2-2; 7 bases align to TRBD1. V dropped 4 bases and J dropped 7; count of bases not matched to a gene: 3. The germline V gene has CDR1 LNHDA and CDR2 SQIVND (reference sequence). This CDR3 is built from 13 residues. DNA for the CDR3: TGTGCCAGTAGTAGGGACAGTCACGGGGAGCTGTTTTTT. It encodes CASSRDSHGELFF.

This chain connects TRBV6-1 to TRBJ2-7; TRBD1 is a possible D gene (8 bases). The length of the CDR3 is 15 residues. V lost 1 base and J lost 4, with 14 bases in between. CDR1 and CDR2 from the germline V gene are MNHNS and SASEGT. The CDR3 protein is CASSEGGQGGYEQYF. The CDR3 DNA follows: TGTGCCAGCAGTGAAGGAGGACAGGGAGGGTACGAGCAGTACTTC.

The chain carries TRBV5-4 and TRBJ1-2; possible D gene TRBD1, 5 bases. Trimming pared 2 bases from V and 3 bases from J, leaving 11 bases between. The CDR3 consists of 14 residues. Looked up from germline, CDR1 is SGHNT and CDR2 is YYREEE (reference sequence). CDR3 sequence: CASSFKQQDYGYTF. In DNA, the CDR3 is TGTGCCAGCAGCTTTAAGCAACAGGACTATGGCTACACCTTC. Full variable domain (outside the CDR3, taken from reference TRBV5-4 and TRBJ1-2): ETGVTQSPTHLIKTRGQQVTLRCSSQSGHNTVSWYQQALGQGPQFIFQYYREEENGRGNFPPRFSGLQFPNYSSELNVNALELDDSALYLCASSFKQQDYGYTFGSGTRLTVV.

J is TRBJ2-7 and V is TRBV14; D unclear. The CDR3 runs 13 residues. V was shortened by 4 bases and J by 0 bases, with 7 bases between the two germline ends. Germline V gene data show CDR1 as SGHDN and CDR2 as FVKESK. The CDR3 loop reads CASSPTVSYEQYF. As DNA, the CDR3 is TGTGCCAGCAGCCCAACAGTCTCCTACGAGCAGTACTTC.

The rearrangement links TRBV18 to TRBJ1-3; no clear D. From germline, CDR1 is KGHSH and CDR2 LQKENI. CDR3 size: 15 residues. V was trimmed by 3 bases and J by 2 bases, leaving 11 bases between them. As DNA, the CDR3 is TGTGCCAGCTCACCGGCCGGGATTGCTGGAAACACCATATATTTT. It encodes CASSPAGIAGNTIYF.

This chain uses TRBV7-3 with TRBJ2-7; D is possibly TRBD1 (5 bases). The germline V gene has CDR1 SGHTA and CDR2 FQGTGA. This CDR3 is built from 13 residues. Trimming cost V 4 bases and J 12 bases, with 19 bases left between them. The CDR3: CASSSTASGKVYF. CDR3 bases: TGTGCCAGCAGCTCGACAGCCTCAGGGAAAGTGTACTTC.

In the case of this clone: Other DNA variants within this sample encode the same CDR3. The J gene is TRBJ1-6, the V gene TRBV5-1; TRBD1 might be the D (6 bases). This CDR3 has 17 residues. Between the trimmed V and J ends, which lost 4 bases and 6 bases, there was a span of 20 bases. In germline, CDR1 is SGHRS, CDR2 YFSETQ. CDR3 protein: CASSVNSPGQTNSPLHF. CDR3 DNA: TGCGCCAGCAGCGTCAACTCACCGGGACAAACTAATTCACCCCTCCACTTT.

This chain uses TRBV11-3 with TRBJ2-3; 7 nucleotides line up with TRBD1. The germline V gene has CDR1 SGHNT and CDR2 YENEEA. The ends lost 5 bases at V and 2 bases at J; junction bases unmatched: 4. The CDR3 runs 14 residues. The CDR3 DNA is TGTGCCAGCAGCCTGGGACAGAACACAGATACGCAGTATTTT. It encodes CASSLGQNTDTQYF.

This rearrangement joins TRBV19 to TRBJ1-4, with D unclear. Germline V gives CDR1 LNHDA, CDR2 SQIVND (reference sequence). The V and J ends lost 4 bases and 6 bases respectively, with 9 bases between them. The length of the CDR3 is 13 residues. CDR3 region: CASSTSTYEKLFF. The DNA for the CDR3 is TGTGCCAGTAGTACCTCTACTTATGAAAAACTGTTTTTT.

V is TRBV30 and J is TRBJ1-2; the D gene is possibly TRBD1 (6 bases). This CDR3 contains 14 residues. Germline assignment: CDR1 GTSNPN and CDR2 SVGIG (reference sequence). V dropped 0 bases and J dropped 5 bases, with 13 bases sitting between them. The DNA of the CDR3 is TGTGCCTGGAGTGTAGGGGGGGCGGGTTATGGCTACACCTTC. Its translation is CAWSVGGAGYGYTF.

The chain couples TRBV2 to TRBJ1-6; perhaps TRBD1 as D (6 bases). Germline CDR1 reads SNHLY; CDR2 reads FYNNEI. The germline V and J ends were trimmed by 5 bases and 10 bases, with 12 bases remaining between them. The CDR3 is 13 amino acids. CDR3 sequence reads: CASSLDSESPLHF. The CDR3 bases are TGTGCCAGCAGTCTGGACAGTGAATCACCCCTCCACTTT.

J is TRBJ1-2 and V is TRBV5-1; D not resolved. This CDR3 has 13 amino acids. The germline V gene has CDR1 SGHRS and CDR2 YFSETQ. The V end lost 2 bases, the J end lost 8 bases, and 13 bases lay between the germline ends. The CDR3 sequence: CASSLNREAGYTF. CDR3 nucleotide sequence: TGCGCCAGCAGCTTAAACCGGGAAGCGGGCTACACCTTC. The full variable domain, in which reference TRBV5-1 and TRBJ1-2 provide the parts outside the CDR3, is KAGVTQTPRYLIKTRGQQVTLSCSPISGHRSVSWYQQTPGQGLQFLFEYFSETQRNKGNFPGRFSGRQFSNSRSEMNVSTLELGDSALYLCASSLNREAGYTFGSGTRLTVV.